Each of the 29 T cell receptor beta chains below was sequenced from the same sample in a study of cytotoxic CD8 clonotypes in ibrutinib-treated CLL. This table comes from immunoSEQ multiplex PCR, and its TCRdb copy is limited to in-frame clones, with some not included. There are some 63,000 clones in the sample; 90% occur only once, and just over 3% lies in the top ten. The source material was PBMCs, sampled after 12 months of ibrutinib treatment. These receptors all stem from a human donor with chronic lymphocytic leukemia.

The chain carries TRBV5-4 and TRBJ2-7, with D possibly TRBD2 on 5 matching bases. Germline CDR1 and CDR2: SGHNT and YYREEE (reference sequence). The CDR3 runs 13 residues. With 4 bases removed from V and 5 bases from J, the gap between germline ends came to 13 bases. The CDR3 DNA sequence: TGTGCCAGCAGCCTCACTAGTTTCAACGAGCAGTACTTC. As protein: CASSLTSFNEQYF.

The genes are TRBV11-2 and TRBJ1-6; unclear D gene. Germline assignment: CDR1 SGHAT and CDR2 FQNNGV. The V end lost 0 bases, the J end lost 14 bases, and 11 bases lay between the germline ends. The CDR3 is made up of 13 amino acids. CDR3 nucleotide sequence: TGTGCCAGCAGCTTAGATCGGACCGGATCCCTCCACTTT. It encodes CASSLDRTGSLHF.

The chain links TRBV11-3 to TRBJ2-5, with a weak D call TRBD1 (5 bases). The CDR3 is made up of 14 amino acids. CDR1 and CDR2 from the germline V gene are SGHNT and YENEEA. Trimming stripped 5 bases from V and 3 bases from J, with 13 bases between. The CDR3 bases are TGTGCCAGCAGCGAGCAGGGATATGAAGAGACCCAGTACTTC. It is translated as CASSEQGYEETQYF.

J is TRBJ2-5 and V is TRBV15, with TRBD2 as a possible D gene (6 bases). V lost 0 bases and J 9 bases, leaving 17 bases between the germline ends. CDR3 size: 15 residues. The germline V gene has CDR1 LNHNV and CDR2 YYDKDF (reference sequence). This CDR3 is CATSRDLGRGEAQYF. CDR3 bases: TGTGCCACCAGCAGAGATCTCGGGCGAGGGGAGGCCCAGTACTTC.

CDR3 protein: CASSATGDDGYTF. CDR3 sequence (DNA): TGTGCCAGTAGTGCGACAGGGGACGATGGCTACACCTTC. The rearrangement links TRBV19 to TRBJ1-2; 8 nucleotides agree with TRBD1. The CDR3 is made up of 13 amino acids. V trimming: 5 bases; J trimming: 6 bases; junction bases outside the gene matches: 5. CDR1 is LNHDA, CDR2 SQIVND, per germline (reference sequence).

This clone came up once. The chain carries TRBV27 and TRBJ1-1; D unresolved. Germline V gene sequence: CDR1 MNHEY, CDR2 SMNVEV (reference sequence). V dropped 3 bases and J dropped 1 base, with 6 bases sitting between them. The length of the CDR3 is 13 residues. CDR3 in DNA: TGTGCCAGCAGTTTCGAGAGGAACACTGAAGCTTTCTTT. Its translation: CASSFERNTEAFF.

Here the CDR3 reads CASTGGYNQPQHF. In DNA, the CDR3 is TGTGCCAGCACAGGAGGGTACAATCAGCCCCAGCATTTT. The chain couples TRBV28 to TRBJ1-5, with D unresolved. The CDR3 has 13 amino acids. V gave up 7 bases and J gave up 3 bases, with 10 bases separating them. Germline V gene lookup returns CDR1 MDHEN and CDR2 SYDVKM.

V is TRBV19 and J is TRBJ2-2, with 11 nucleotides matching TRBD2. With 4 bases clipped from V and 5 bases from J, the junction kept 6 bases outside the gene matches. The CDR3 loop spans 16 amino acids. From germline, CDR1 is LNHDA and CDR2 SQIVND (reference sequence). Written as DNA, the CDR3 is TGTGCCAGTAGTACTAACCTAGCGGGAGGTACCGGGGAGCTGTTTTTT. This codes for CASSTNLAGGTGELFF.

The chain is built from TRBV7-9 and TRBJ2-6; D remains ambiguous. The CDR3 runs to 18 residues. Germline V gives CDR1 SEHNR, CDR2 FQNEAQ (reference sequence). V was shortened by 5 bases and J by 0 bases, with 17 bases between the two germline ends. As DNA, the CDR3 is TGTGCCAGCAGCGCGGCCGTGAGGAATAGCTCTGGGGCCAACGTCCTGACTTTC. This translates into CASSAAVRNSSGANVLTF.

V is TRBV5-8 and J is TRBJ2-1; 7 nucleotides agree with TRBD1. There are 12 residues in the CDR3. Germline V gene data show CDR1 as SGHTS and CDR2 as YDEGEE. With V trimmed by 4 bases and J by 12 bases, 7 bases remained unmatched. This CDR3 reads CASSGWRTGQFF. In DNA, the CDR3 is TGTGCCAGCAGCGGTTGGCGGACAGGGCAGTTCTTC.

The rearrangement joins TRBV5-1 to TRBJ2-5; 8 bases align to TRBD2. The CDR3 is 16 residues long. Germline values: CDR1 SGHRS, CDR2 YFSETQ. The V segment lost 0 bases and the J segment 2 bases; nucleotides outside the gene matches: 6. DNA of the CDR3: TGCGCCAGCAGCTTGGACGTGGCGGGAGGACAAGAGACCCAGTACTTC. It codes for CASSLDVAGGQETQYF.

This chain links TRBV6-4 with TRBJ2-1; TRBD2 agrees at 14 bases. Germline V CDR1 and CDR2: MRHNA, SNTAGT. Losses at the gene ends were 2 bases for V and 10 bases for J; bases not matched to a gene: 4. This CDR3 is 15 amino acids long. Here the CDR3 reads CASSDRTSGGREQFF. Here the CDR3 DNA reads TGTGCCAGCAGTGACCGGACTAGCGGGGGGAGGGAGCAGTTCTTC.

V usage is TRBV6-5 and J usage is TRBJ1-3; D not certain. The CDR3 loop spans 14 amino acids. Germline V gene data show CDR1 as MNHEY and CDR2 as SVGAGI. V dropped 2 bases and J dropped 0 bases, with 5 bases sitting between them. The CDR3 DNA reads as TGTGCCAGCAGTTACGGGCGCTCTGGAAACACCATATATTTT. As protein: CASSYGRSGNTIYF.

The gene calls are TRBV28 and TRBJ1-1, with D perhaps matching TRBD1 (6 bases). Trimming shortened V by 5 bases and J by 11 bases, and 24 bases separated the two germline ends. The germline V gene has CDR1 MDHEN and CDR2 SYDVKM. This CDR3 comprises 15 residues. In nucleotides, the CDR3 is TGTGCCAGCAGTCCCACTGACAGGCCCGGTTTGGGCGCTTTCTTT. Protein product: CASSPTDRPGLGAFF.

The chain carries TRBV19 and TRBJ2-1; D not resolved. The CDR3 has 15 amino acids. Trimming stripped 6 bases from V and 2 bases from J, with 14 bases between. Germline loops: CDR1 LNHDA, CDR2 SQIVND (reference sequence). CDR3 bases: TGTGCCAGTAGGATTACTCACCGCACCTACAATGAGCAGTTCTTC. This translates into CASRITHRTYNEQFF.

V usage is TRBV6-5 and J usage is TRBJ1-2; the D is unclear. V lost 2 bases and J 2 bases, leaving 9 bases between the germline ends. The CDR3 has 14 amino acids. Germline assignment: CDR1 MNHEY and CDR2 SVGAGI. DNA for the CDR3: TGTGCCAGCAGTTACGGAGGCACCAACTATGGCTACACCTTC. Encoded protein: CASSYGGTNYGYTF.

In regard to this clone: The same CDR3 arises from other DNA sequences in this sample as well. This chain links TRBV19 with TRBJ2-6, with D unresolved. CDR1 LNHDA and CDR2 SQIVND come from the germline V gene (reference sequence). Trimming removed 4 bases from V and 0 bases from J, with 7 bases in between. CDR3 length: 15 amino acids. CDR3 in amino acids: CASSTRSSGANVLTF. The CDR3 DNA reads TGTGCCAGTAGTACCAGGAGCTCTGGGGCCAACGTCCTGACTTTC. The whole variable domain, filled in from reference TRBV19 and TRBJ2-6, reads DGGITQSPKYLFRKEGQNVTLSCEQNLNHDAMYWYRQDPGQGLRLIYYSQIVNDFQKGDIAEGYSVSREKKESFPLTVTSAQKNPTAFYLCASSTRSSGANVLTFGAGSRLTVL.

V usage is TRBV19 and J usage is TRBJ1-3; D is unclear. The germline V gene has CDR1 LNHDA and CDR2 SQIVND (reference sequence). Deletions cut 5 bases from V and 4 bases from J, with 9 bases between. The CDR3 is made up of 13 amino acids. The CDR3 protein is CASSQGRGNTIYF. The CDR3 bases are TGTGCCAGTAGTCAAGGGAGGGGAAACACCATATATTTT.

Here the CDR3 DNA reads TGTGCCAGCAGGCCTACTAGCGGGAGCACAGATACGCAGTATTTT. Residues: CASRPTSGSTDTQYF. This chain uses TRBV7-9 with TRBJ2-3, with 9 bases aligning to TRBD2. The germline CDR1 and CDR2 sequences are SEHNR and FQNEAQ (reference sequence). The junction had 4 bases not matched to a gene; V was cut back by 6 bases and J by 0 bases. The CDR3 has 15 amino acids.

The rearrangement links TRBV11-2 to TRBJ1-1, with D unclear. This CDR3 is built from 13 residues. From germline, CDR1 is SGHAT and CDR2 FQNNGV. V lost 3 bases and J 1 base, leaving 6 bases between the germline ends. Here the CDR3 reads CASSFSRNTEAFF. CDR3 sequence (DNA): TGTGCCAGCAGCTTCTCCAGGAACACTGAAGCTTTCTTT.

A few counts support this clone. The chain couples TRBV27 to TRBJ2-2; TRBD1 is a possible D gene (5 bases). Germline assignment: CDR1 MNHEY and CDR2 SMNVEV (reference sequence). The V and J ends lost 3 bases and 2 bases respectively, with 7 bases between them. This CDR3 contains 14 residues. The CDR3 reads CASSFQGNTGELFF. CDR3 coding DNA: TGTGCCAGCAGTTTTCAGGGTAACACCGGGGAGCTGTTTTTT.

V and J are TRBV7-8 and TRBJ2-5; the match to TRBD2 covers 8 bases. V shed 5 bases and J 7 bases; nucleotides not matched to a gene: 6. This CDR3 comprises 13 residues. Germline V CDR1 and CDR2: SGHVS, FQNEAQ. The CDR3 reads CASSQTSDGTQYF. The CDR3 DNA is TGTGCCAGCAGCCAGACTAGCGACGGGACCCAGTACTTC.

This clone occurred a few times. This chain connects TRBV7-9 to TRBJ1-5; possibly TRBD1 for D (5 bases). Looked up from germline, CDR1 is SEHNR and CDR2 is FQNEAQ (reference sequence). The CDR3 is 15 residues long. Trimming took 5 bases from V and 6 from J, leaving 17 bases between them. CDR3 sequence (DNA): TGTGCCAGCAGCCGTGACACCGGGGCTGCTCAGCCCCAGCATTTT. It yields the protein CASSRDTGAAQPQHF. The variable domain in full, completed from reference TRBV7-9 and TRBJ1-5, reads DTGVSQNPRHKITKRGQNVTFRCDPISEHNRLYWYRQTLGQGPEFLTYFQNEAQLEKSRLLSDRFSAERPKGSFSTLEIQRTEQGDSAMYLCASSRDTGAAQPQHFGDGTRLSIL.

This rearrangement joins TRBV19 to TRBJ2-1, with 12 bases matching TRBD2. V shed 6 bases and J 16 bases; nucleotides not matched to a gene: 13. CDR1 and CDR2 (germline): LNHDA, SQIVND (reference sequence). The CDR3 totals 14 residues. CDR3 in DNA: TGTGCCAGTAGCGGACTGGCTAGCGGGAGGGCCGCTTTCTTC. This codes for CASSGLASGRAAFF.

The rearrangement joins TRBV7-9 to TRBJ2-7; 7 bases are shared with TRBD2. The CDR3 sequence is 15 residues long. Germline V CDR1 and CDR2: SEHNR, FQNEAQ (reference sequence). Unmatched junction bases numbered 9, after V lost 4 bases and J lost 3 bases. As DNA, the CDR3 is TGTGCCAGCAGCTATCCCTTAGAGCGGGACTACGAGCAGTACTTC. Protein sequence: CASSYPLERDYEQYF.

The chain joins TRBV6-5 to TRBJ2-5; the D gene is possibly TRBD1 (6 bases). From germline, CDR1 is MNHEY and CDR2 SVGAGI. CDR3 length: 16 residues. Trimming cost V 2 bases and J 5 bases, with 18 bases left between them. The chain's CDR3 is CASSYQTGLDTETQYF. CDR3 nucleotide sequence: TGTGCCAGCAGTTACCAGACAGGTCTGGATACGGAGACCCAGTACTTC.

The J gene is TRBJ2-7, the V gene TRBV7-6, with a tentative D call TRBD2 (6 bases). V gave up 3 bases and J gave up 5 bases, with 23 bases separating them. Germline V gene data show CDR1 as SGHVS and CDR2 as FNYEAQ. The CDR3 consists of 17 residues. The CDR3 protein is CASSFDPPRELFHEQYF. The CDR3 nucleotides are TGTGCCAGCAGCTTCGATCCCCCTCGGGAGCTCTTCCACGAGCAGTACTTC.

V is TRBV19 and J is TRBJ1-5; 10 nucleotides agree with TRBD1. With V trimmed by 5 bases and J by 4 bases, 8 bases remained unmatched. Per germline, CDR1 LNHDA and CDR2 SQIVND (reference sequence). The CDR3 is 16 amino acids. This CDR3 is CASSGYGQGGNQPQHF. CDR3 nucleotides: TGTGCCAGTAGTGGATACGGACAGGGGGGGAATCAGCCCCAGCATTTT.

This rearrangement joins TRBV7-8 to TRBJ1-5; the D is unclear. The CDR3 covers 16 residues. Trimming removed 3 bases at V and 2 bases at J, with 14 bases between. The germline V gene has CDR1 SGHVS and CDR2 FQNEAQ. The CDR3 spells CASSFFGPLGNQPQHF. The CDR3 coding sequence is TGTGCCAGCAGCTTCTTCGGGCCCCTGGGCAATCAGCCCCAGCATTTT.